This passage covers 20 T cell receptor beta chains from one sample sequenced in a study of spatial heterogeneity in lung cancer. TCRdb called the 5' RACE reads again in MiXCR, with one record for every CDR3 protein. The table lists about 44,000 distinct CDR3 sequences, roughly an eighth of them singletons. Sample time point: sample taken at primary tumor resection. Whole RNA from tumor, nontumor lung or frozen PBMC was sequenced unsorted. The source was PBMCs, collected at surgery. The receptors originated from a male donor with early-stage non-small cell lung cancer.

This chain joins TRBV20-1 and TRBJ2-3; D perhaps matches TRBD2 (5 bases). This CDR3 contains 15 residues. The germline V gene has CDR1 DFQATT and CDR2 SNEGSKA (reference sequence). V dropped 0 bases and J dropped 6 bases, with 16 bases sitting between them. CDR3 residues: CSARDLAKGVDTQYF. The CDR3 coding sequence is TGCAGTGCTAGAGATCTGGCAAAGGGAGTGGATACGCAGTATTTT.

V is TRBV6-2 or TRBV6-3 and J is TRBJ2-3; D tentatively fits TRBD1 or TRBD2 (5 bases each). The germline V gene has CDR1 MNHEY and CDR2 SVGEGT. V lost 0 bases and J lost 2, with 15 bases in between. The CDR3 consists of 17 residues. The CDR3 protein is CASSYSQSGRATDTQYF. CDR3 DNA sequence: TGTGCCAGCAGTTACTCTCAGAGCGGCAGGGCCACAGATACGCAGTATTTT.

The chain recombines TRBV20-1 with TRBJ1-1; TRBD1 matches 7 bases. Germline trimming cut 2 bases from V and 2 bases from J; bases unmatched to any gene: 2. Germline V lookup: CDR1 DFQATT, CDR2 SNEGSKA (reference sequence). This CDR3 spans 13 amino acids. The CDR3 sequence is CSARRDRNTEAFF. The CDR3 DNA sequence: TGCAGTGCTAGACGGGACAGAAACACTGAAGCTTTCTTT.

This clonotype was detected many times. The chain joins TRBV5-1 to TRBJ2-1, with 8 bases matching TRBD1. Looked up from germline, CDR1 is SGHRS and CDR2 is YFSETQ. V trimming: 5 bases; J trimming: 12 bases; junction bases outside the gene matches: 10. This CDR3 has 13 residues. CDR3 loop: CASRPGTGRLQFF. The DNA for the CDR3 is TGCGCCAGCAGACCCGGGACAGGCAGGTTGCAGTTCTTC.

This clonotype has a handful of counts. The chain joins TRBV7-9 to TRBJ1-5; TRBD1 agrees at 8 bases. Per germline, CDR1 SEHNR and CDR2 FQNEAQ (reference sequence). J lost 7 bases, V lost 3 bases, and 5 bases had no gene match. CDR3 length: 14 amino acids. In nucleotides, the CDR3 is TGTGCCAGCAGCTTGGGACAGGCGGGGCAGCCCCAGCATTTT. The encoded protein is CASSLGQAGQPQHF.

The genes are TRBV5-6 and TRBJ2-7; 16 bases match TRBD2. Looked up from germline, CDR1 is SGHDT and CDR2 is YYEEEE. J gave up 4 bases and V 0 bases, and 7 bases lay outside the gene matches. The CDR3 contains 18 residues. As DNA, the CDR3 is TGTGCCAGCAGCTTGGAGGGACTAGCGGGAGGGCCGGTTTACGAGCAGTACTTC. It codes for CASSLEGLAGGPVYEQYF.

This clonotype was observed a few times. The chain is built from TRBV29-1 and TRBJ1-2; D is uncertain. In germline, CDR1 is SQVTM, CDR2 ANQGSEA. CDR3 size: 12 residues. Trimming left V 5 bases short and J 2 bases short, with 9 bases between. The CDR3 DNA reads as TGCAGCGTTAGGACGGAGAACTATGGCTACACCTTC. Protein sequence: CSVRTENYGYTF.

This clonotype was counted between two and nine times. This chain joins TRBV4-3 and TRBJ2-1; unclear D gene. Germline-derived CDR1 and CDR2 are LGHNA and YSLEER. The CDR3 length is 15 residues. Trimming removed 0 bases at V and 0 bases at J, with 6 bases between. The CDR3 nucleotides read TGCGCCAGCAGCCAAGACTTGAGCTCCTACAATGAGCAGTTCTTC. This sequence encodes CASSQDLSSYNEQFF.

There are a few counts of this clonotype. The chain combines TRBV5-1 with TRBJ1-5; D gene unclear. Trimming shortened V by 0 bases and J by 0 bases, and 7 bases separated the two germline ends. This CDR3 comprises 15 residues. In germline, CDR1 is SGHRS, CDR2 YFSETQ. CDR3 nucleotide sequence: TGCGCCAGCAGCTTGGGGGCGAATAGCAATCAGCCCCAGCATTTT. The encoded protein is CASSLGANSNQPQHF.

This clonotype was observed a handful of times. V and J are TRBV29-1 and TRBJ1-1, with 8 positions matching TRBD1. The CDR3 spans 13 residues. Losses at the gene ends were 5 bases for V and 5 bases for J; bases not matched to a gene: 7. The germline gives CDR1 SQVTM, CDR2 ANQGSEA. The CDR3 nucleotides are TGCAGCGTTTCCCAGGGGGCTAGGACTGAAGCTTTCTTT. Residues: CSVSQGARTEAFF.

In this sample, this clonotype turned up many times. This chain joins TRBV7-2 and TRBJ2-3; unclear D gene. Germline V CDR1 and CDR2: SGHTA, FQGNSA. V lost 4 bases to trimming and J lost 4 bases, with 6 bases between them. The CDR3 has 12 amino acids. The CDR3 DNA sequence: TGTGCCAGCAGCTCACAGCCAGATACGCAGTATTTT. Amino acid sequence: CASSSQPDTQYF.

This chain joins TRBV7-9 and TRBJ2-3; D is undetermined. CDR1 is SEHNR and CDR2 is FQNEAQ in the germline V gene (reference sequence). Trimming took off 5 bases at V and 4 bases at J, with 10 bases between the two ends. The CDR3 runs to 13 residues. CDR3 loop: CASSTRAADTQYF. In DNA form, the CDR3 reads TGTGCCAGCAGCACCCGTGCCGCAGATACGCAGTATTTT.

The V gene is TRBV3-1, the J gene TRBJ1-1; no clear D. The V gene lost 0 bases and the J gene lost 11 bases, with 13 bases spanning the gap. The germline gives CDR1 LGHDT, CDR2 YNNKEL (reference sequence). This CDR3 is 13 amino acids long. Here the CDR3 DNA reads TGTGCCAGCAGCCAAGAAGCCAGCCTCGGGGCTTTCTTT. Protein: CASSQEASLGAFF.

The CDR3 spells CASSIGHQETQYF. CDR3 DNA sequence: TGTGCCAGTAGTATTGGCCACCAAGAGACCCAGTACTTC. The V call is TRBV19, the J call TRBJ2-5; D gene unclear. V shed 3 bases and J shed 0 bases, with 5 bases lying between them. Germline loops: CDR1 LNHDA, CDR2 SQIVND (reference sequence). This CDR3 region has 13 residues.

This clonotype has more than one count but fewer than ten. The chain couples TRBV2 to TRBJ2-6; TRBD1 matches at 7 bases. The CDR3 runs 18 residues. J gave up 1 base and V 0 bases, and 6 bases lay outside the gene matches. The germline CDR1 and CDR2 sequences are SNHLY and FYNNEI. CDR3 protein: CASSEAGGYFSGANVLTF. CDR3 DNA sequence: TGTGCCAGCAGTGAAGCAGGGGGCTACTTTTCTGGGGCCAACGTCCTGACTTTC.

This clonotype was seen ten or more times. The genes are TRBV9 and TRBJ2-5; no clear D. The CDR3 spans 13 residues. Trimming pared 0 bases from V and 5 bases from J, leaving 8 bases between. From germline, CDR1 is SGDLS and CDR2 YYNGEE. The CDR3 sequence: CASSVATWETQYF. In DNA, the CDR3 is TGTGCCAGCAGCGTAGCTACTTGGGAGACCCAGTACTTC.

In its sample, this clonotype was seen a few times. This chain joins TRBV6-1 and TRBJ1-5; TRBD1 aligns across 9 bases. Trimming removed 0 bases from V and 2 bases from J; junction bases left unmatched: 2. CDR1 is MNHNS, CDR2 SASEGT, per germline. The CDR3 runs 16 residues. The CDR3, as DNA: TGTGCCAGCAGTGAAGCGACAGGGGGAGGCAATCAGCCCCAGCATTTT. It codes for CASSEATGGGNQPQHF.

This clonotype was counted many times. The chain employs TRBV7-8 and TRBJ1-1, with 8 bases fitting TRBD1. Germline trimming cut 1 base from V and 1 base from J; bases unmatched to any gene: 11. The germline V gene encodes CDR1 SGHVS and CDR2 FQNEAQ. This CDR3 has 18 amino acids. The CDR3 reads CASSLGGTGGWRNTEAFF. DNA of the CDR3: TGTGCCAGCAGCTTAGGGGGAACAGGGGGTTGGAGGAACACTGAAGCTTTCTTT.

This rearrangement joins TRBV7-9 to TRBJ2-3; 13 bases are shared with TRBD2. The CDR3 covers 17 residues. CDR1 SEHNR and CDR2 FQNEAQ come from the germline V gene (reference sequence). The trim removed 3 bases at V and 6 bases at J, leaving 9 bases unmatched. CDR3 residues: CASSFTTSGGTGDTQYF. The CDR3 bases are TGTGCCAGCAGCTTCACGACTAGCGGGGGGACCGGGGATACGCAGTATTTT.

The sample holds many counts of this clonotype. The chain employs TRBV28 and TRBJ1-4; the D is unclear. Per the germline V gene, CDR1 is MDHEN and CDR2 is SYDVKM. V lost 6 bases and J 5 bases, leaving 10 bases between the germline ends. This CDR3 is built from 13 residues. The CDR3 here is CASRRIGNEKLFF. CDR3 bases: TGTGCCAGCAGGAGAATAGGGAATGAAAAACTGTTTTTT. The full variable domain, completed using reference TRBV28 and TRBJ1-4, is DVKVTQSSRYLVKRTGEKVFLECVQDMDHENMFWYRQDPGLGLRLIYFSYDVKMKEKGDIPEGYSVSREKKERFSLILESASTNQTSMYLCASRRIGNEKLFFGSGTQLSVL.